This TCR beta chain was observed in a study of blood T cell repertoires in COVID-19 (TCRdb year 2020). Regarding the research as a whole: The collaborator samples originated in the United States, Italy and Spain and spanned the acute and convalescent phases of COVID-19. The material from the prospective study consisted of cDNA or gDNA derived from T cells, B-cell-depleted T cells, or PBMCs. The dataset comprised deeply sampled blood TCRbeta repertoires from subjects exposed to, actively infected with, or recovered from COVID-19. The repertoires were released in a freely available public database intended as a resource for research on the immune response to SARS-CoV-2. The samples were drawn from two sources: the first 160 participants of the ongoing ImmuneRACE study, and over 950 subjects contributed by 6 global collaborators. Sample metadata almost always included a de-identified subject ID, COVID-19 status, age in years and sex. Where available, HLA class I and class II types were taken from metadata supplied by the sample provider and were not determined by assay-based typing.

The CDR3 holds 14 amino acids from the cysteine to the phenylalanine. The kept DNA is CDR3 alone, 42 bases in frame from the first base. CDR1 and CDR2 are drawn from the germline V gene: MDHEN, SYDVKM. The junction shows trimming of 6 bases on V and 6 bases on J, plus 15 bases between the germline ends. Summary of the overall study and its limitations: Clinical and demographic metadata were provided uncurated, with the amount varying by source and participant.

The collaborating institutions used their own protocols to collect whole blood in K2EDTA tubes. For TCRbeta analysis, collaborator samples were shipped as frozen whole blood, as isolated PBMCs, or as DNA extracted from either sample type. TCRbeta CDR3 regions were amplified from genomic DNA using the immunoSEQ Assay, a bias-controlled multiplex PCR. In the original analysis: The number of nucleated cells in each sample was estimated from the amplification of reference gene primers within the assay. Sequence reads were collapsed and filtered to measure the absolute abundance of every unique TCRbeta CDR3 rearrangement. For each sample, productive Simpson clonality was calculated by taking the square root of Simpson's diversity index across productive rearrangements. TCRdb holds this immuneACCESS table with in-frame rearrangements only. Some clones are missing; in checked studies, unresolved V genes explain under half, and the rest has no known cause. V and J calls and clone size are given by that table; D and trimming were obtained from the DNA. This sample is represented by about 45,000 clones; roughly 82% of them were singletons. Jointly, the top ten make up over 13% of the sample.

Concerning this clone: What antigen it recognizes has not been identified. No much larger clone exists at a distance of one base, and base qualities are not known.

The chain couples TRBV28 to TRBJ2-1; the D region possibly corresponds to TRBD2 (7 bases align). The TCR originated in a human donor in a cohort sampled during active COVID-19. The sample was peripheral blood. The DNA sequence is as follows: TGTGCCAGCAGGGGGGGGCCCCGGGGCAATGAGCAGTTCTTC. This sequence encodes CASRGGPRGNEQFF.